Listed below are T cell receptor beta chains from one sample, sequenced in a study of blood T cell repertoires in COVID-19. Sequenced by immunoSEQ multiplex PCR; TCRdb stores in-frame clones only, minus some. The profile covers about 50,000 clones, with approximately 78% appearing a single time and 5.8% taken by the ten largest. Specimen: PBMCs or T cells enriched from blood (not recorded which). The receptors originated from a woman aged 50 to 65 with acute COVID-19. The CDR3 runs from the conserved cysteine through the conserved F or W. Each record gives: V gene, D gene, J gene, CDR3 DNA, CDR3 protein. The D gene is left open where the match is weak.

V gene: TRBV7-8
D gene: TRBD1
J gene: TRBJ2-7
CDR3 DNA: TGTGCCAGCAGCTTCCGGGACAGGGTTTACGAGCAGTACTTC
CDR3 protein: CASSFRDRVYEQYF

V gene: TRBV3-1/TRBV3-2
D gene: TRBD1
J gene: TRBJ2-1
CDR3 DNA: TGTGCCAGCAGCCAAGGTAGACAGGGAGTGAATGAGCAGTTCTTC
CDR3 protein: CASSQGRQGVNEQFF

V gene: TRBV19
D gene: TRBD1
J gene: TRBJ1-5
CDR3 DNA: TGTGCCAGTAGTCCACGGGACAGGGGGATAGGTCAGCCCCAGCATTTT
CDR3 protein: CASSPRDRGIGQPQHF

V gene: TRBV5-1
D gene: .
J gene: TRBJ2-2
CDR3 DNA: TGCGCCAGCAGCTTGAACAGGGCCACCGGGGAGCTGTTTTTT
CDR3 protein: CASSLNRATGELFF

V gene: TRBV24-1
D gene: TRBD1
J gene: TRBJ1-5
CDR3 DNA: TGTGCCACCAGTGACCCTGGACAGGGGTACAATCAGCCCCAGCATTTT
CDR3 protein: CATSDPGQGYNQPQHF

V gene: TRBV7-9
D gene: .
J gene: TRBJ2-2
CDR3 DNA: .
CDR3 protein: CASRFGSGNTGELFF

V gene: TRBV5-4
D gene: .
J gene: TRBJ2-3
CDR3 DNA: TGTGCCAGCAGCTGGTCGGCGGGGGCCACGGGGGATACGCAGTATTTT
CDR3 protein: CASSWSAGATGDTQYF

V gene: TRBV7-7
D gene: TRBD1
J gene: TRBJ2-2
CDR3 DNA: TGTGCTAGCAGCCTCGGACAGGGCGCCACCGGGGAGCTGTTTTTT
CDR3 protein: CASSLGQGATGELFF

V gene: TRBV6-5
D gene: .
J gene: TRBJ2-5
CDR3 DNA: TGTGCCAGCAGTTACGGGGGGGCAACGGAAGAGACCCAGTACTTC
CDR3 protein: CASSYGGATEETQYF

V gene: TRBV19
D gene: TRBD2
J gene: TRBJ2-5
CDR3 DNA: TGTGCCAGTAGTATCCAGCGGGGGGGAGAGACCCAGTACTTC
CDR3 protein: CASSIQRGGETQYF

V gene: TRBV12-3/TRBV12-4
D gene: .
J gene: TRBJ1-4
CDR3 DNA: TGTGCCAGCAGTTTGTGGCAGGGTGAAAAACTGTTTTTT
CDR3 protein: CASSLWQGEKLFF

V gene: TRBV28
D gene: TRBD1
J gene: TRBJ2-7
CDR3 DNA: TGTGCCAGCAGTACTAGACAGGGAAGAGGCGAGCAGTACTTC
CDR3 protein: CASSTRQGRGEQYF

V gene: TRBV4-1
D gene: TRBD2
J gene: TRBJ2-3
CDR3 DNA: TGCGCCAGCAGCACGGGGCGGGGGGGCCGCACAGATACGCAGTATTTT
CDR3 protein: CASSTGRGGRTDTQYF

V gene: TRBV19
D gene: TRBD1
J gene: TRBJ1-6
CDR3 DNA: TGTGCCAGTAGAAACGGACAGGGACGGTCACCCCTCCACTTT
CDR3 protein: CASRNGQGRSPLHF

V gene: TRBV7-9
D gene: TRBD1
J gene: TRBJ1-6
CDR3 DNA: TGTGCCAGCAGCTCAACAGAGGGCGGGACAGGGGAATCACCCCTCCACTTT
CDR3 protein: CASSSTEGGTGESPLHF